These 11 T cell receptor beta chains were all obtained from the same sample, sequenced in a study of T cell changes during pregnancy in multiple sclerosis. TCRdb's copy holds only in-frame clones and misses some; the assay was immunoSEQ multiplex PCR. The sample lists 40,000 to 50,000 clones, almost 95% occurring once. The sample consisted of CD8+ T cells from peripheral blood mononuclear cells, taken in the first trimester of pregnancy. All receptors derive from a female donor with multiple sclerosis, enrolled in a pregnancy study.

This chain links TRBV6-5 with TRBJ1-1, with a possible D match to TRBD1 (6 bases). Trimming pared 6 bases from V and 1 base from J, leaving 9 bases between. CDR1 and CDR2 from the germline V gene are MNHEY and SVGAGI. The CDR3 sequence is 13 residues long. The CDR3 DNA reads as TGTGCCAGCAGACAGGGAACGAACACTGAAGCTTTCTTT. Encoded protein: CASRQGTNTEAFF.

The V gene is TRBV4-1, the J gene TRBJ2-5; TRBD1 aligns across 8 bases. V dropped 3 bases and J dropped 5; count of bases not matched to a gene: 8. Germline loops: CDR1 MGHRA, CDR2 YSYEKL. The CDR3 covers 15 residues. The CDR3, as DNA: TGCGCCAGCAGCCATGACCGACAGGGGAGGGAGACCCAGTACTTC. Protein sequence: CASSHDRQGRETQYF.

This chain links TRBV13 with TRBJ2-1; 11 bases match TRBD1. The CDR3 is made up of 16 amino acids. CDR1 PRHDT and CDR2 FYEKMQ come from the germline V gene (reference sequence). J gave up 6 bases and V 4 bases, and 8 bases lay outside the gene matches. Written as DNA, the CDR3 is TGTGCCAGCAGCTGGGGGACAGGGGGGGACCTCAATGAGCAGTTCTTC. Residues: CASSWGTGGDLNEQFF.

The chain is built from TRBV7-6 and TRBJ2-1; 12 bases fit TRBD1. J gave up 10 bases and V 1 base, and 8 bases lay outside the gene matches. Germline CDR1 reads SGHVS; CDR2 reads FNYEAQ. This CDR3 contains 16 residues. Here the CDR3 DNA reads TGTGCCAGCAGCTTAGACCCGGGACAGGGGGCGTCCGAGCAGTTCTTC. Translated, it gives CASSLDPGQGASEQFF.

This chain joins TRBV7-3 and TRBJ2-1; D gene ambiguous. The V and J ends lost 1 base and 8 bases respectively, with 9 bases between them. Germline V gives CDR1 SGHTA, CDR2 FQGTGA. CDR3 length: 13 amino acids. CDR3 nucleotide sequence: TGTGCCAGCAGCTTAAAAGCGAGTGATGAGCAGTTCTTC. Its protein product is CASSLKASDEQFF. Full variable domain (outside the CDR3, taken from reference TRBV7-3 and TRBJ2-1): GAGVSQTPSNKVTEKGKYVELRCDPISGHTALYWYRQSLGQGPEFLIYFQGTGAADDSGLPNDRFFAVRPEGSVSTLKIQRTERGDSAVYLCASSLKASDEQFFGPGTRLTVL.

This clone was found once. V is TRBV2 and J is TRBJ2-3; 8 bases fit TRBD1. Germline V gene lookup returns CDR1 SNHLY and CDR2 FYNNEI. The CDR3 has 16 residues. With V trimmed by 3 bases and J by 1 base, 6 bases remained unmatched. For the CDR3, the DNA is TGTGCCAGCAGTGAGGGACAGGCAAGCGGCACAGATACGCAGTATTTT. Amino acids: CASSEGQASGTDTQYF.

This chain links TRBV27 with TRBJ2-7, with D possibly TRBD2 on 5 matching bases. Germline V gene data show CDR1 as MNHEY and CDR2 as SMNVEV (reference sequence). V lost 6 bases, J lost 2 bases, and 11 bases lay in between. The CDR3 has 13 amino acids. The CDR3 DNA follows: TGTGCCAGCAGGGCGGGTGGTGCCTACGAGCAGTACTTC. This codes for CASRAGGAYEQYF.

The chain employs TRBV7-9 and TRBJ2-6; 7 nucleotides align to TRBD1. Germline CDR1 and CDR2: SEHNR and FQNEAQ (reference sequence). The length of the CDR3 is 17 residues. Trimming removed 0 bases from V and 0 bases from J; junction bases left unmatched: 2. In DNA, the CDR3 is TGTGCCAGCAGCTTAGCAGGACAGGCCTCTGGGGCCAACGTCCTGACTTTC. It is translated as CASSLAGQASGANVLTF.

The V and J genes are TRBV25-1 and TRBJ1-4; 11 nucleotides line up with TRBD1. CDR3 length: 14 amino acids. Germline CDR1 and CDR2: MGHDK and SYGVNS. The ends lost 3 bases at V and 11 bases at J; junction bases unmatched: 5. The CDR3 loop reads CASSDWTGGWKLFF. The CDR3 DNA follows: TGTGCCAGCAGTGACTGGACAGGGGGCTGGAAACTGTTTTTT.

This clone was seen just once. The chain recombines TRBV11-2 with TRBJ2-2; TRBD1 is a possible D gene (5 bases). The CDR3 has 14 residues. Germline V CDR1 and CDR2: SGHAT, FQNNGV. With 8 bases removed from V and 1 base from J, the gap between germline ends came to 11 bases. The CDR3 DNA follows: TGTGCCAGCGTATCGACAGAGAACACCGGGGAGCTGTTTTTT. As protein: CASVSTENTGELFF.

This CDR3 is CASTSGAGNEQFF. The CDR3 region has the DNA TGTGCCAGCACTTCTGGGGCCGGGAATGAGCAGTTCTTC. The rearrangement uses TRBV27 and TRBJ2-1, with D perhaps TRBD1 (5 bases). The CDR3 runs to 13 residues. V was shortened by 7 bases and J by 7 bases, with 14 bases between the two germline ends. In germline, CDR1 is MNHEY, CDR2 SMNVEV (reference sequence).